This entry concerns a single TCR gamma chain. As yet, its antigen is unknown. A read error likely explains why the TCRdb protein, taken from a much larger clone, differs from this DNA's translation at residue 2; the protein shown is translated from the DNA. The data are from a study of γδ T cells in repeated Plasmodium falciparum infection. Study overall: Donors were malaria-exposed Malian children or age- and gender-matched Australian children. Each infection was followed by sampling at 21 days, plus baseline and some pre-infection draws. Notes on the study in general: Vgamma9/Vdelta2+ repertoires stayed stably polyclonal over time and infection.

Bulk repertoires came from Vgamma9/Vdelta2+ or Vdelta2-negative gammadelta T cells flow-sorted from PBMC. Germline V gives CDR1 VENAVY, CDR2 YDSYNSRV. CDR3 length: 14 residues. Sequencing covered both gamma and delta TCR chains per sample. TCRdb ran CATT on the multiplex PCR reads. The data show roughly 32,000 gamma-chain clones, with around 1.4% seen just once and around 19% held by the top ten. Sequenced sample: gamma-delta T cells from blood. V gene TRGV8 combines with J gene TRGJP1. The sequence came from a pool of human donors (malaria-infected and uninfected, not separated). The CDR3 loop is CTTWDKKSGWFKIF. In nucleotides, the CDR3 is TGTACCACCTGGGATAAGAAAAGTGGTTGGTTCAAGATATTT.